This TCR beta chain was retrieved from a study of cytomegalovirus exposure and HLA in healthy donors. CDR1 and CDR2 from the germline V gene are SNHLY and FYNNEI. V was trimmed by 2 bases and J by 4 bases, leaving 14 bases between them. This CDR3 spans 15 amino acids. Primers: 60 Vbeta forward and 13 Jbeta reverse. TCRdb keeps only in-frame clones here, not all; method: immunoSEQ multiplex PCR. The table lists 180,000 or so clones, roughly 78% of them singletons. Regarding this clone: Its cognate antigen is unknown.

Study results and limitations: Later analysis identified several of the most significant clusters that appeared linked to common viral pathogens. A later analysis linked 15,000 to 20,000 TCR beta sequences to HLA alleles at 0.05 false discovery rate. For most subjects, TCR beta sequences were reported to predict HLA-A and HLA-B alleles with accuracy.

The chain carries TRBV2 and TRBJ1-2; D might be TRBD1 (6 bases). The TCR comes from a woman in her thirties in good health and CMV-seronegative. The sequenced sample was PBMCs. This CDR3 reads CASSELGAIGYGYTF. DNA of the CDR3: TGTGCCAGCAGTGAACTGGGGGCGATAGGCTATGGCTACACCTTC.